Below are 23 T cell receptor beta chains sequenced from a single sample in a study of blood T cell repertoires in COVID-19. TCRdb's copy holds only in-frame clones and misses some; the assay was immunoSEQ multiplex PCR. In the table there are 88,000 or so clones, roughly 90% of which are singletons. The source material was peripheral blood. These receptors all stem from a man between 45 and 60 years old with acute or convalescent COVID-19.

In the case of this clone: The same CDR3 also results from other DNA sequences found in this sample. This chain links TRBV9 with TRBJ2-3; 7 nucleotides match TRBD2. V dropped 4 bases and J dropped 5; count of bases not matched to a gene: 10. This CDR3 spans 15 amino acids. CDR1 and CDR2 (germline): SGDLS, YYNGEE. CDR3 residues: CASSPRGGVEDTQYF. CDR3 bases: TGTGCCAGCAGCCCCCGGGGAGGGGTAGAAGATACGCAGTATTTT.

The chain links TRBV12-3 or TRBV12-4 to TRBJ2-1; possibly TRBD1 for D (6 bases). The CDR3 covers 12 residues. V lost 3 bases, J lost 10 bases, and 10 bases lay in between. CDR3 residues: CASSFGRGEQFF. CDR3 DNA sequence: TGTGCCAGCAGTTTCGGCAGGGGAGAGCAGTTCTTC.

As for this clone: This sample includes further DNA sequences coding for the same CDR3. The chain employs TRBV19 and TRBJ1-5; D unclear. Germline loops: CDR1 LNHDA, CDR2 SQIVND (reference sequence). Trimming left V 0 bases short and J 5 bases short, with 5 bases between. This CDR3 is built from 13 residues. CDR3 loop: CASSIDRDQPQHF. The CDR3 DNA reads as TGTGCCAGTAGTATAGATCGGGATCAGCCCCAGCATTTT.

The chain is built from TRBV5-1 and TRBJ2-2; 8 nucleotides agree with TRBD2. The CDR3 sequence is 16 residues long. Germline V gene sequence: CDR1 SGHRS, CDR2 YFSETQ. The junction had 2 bases not matched to a gene; V was cut back by 0 bases and J by 1 base. The CDR3 region is CASSLVSGVNTGELFF. The CDR3 nucleotides read TGCGCCAGCAGCTTGGTTAGCGGGGTGAACACCGGGGAGCTGTTTTTT.

The chain links TRBV2 to TRBJ1-1; 8 bases map to TRBD1. CDR3 length equals 13 residues. Germline V gene lookup returns CDR1 SNHLY and CDR2 FYNNEI. V dropped 5 bases and J dropped 4; count of bases not matched to a gene: 3. In DNA form, the CDR3 reads TGTGCCAGCAGTTCCAGGGGGCCCACTGAAGCTTTCTTT. Residues: CASSSRGPTEAFF.

This chain joins TRBV11-2 and TRBJ2-3, with D perhaps TRBD2 (5 bases). The V end lost 5 bases, the J end lost 0 bases, and 21 bases lay between the germline ends. This CDR3 comprises 18 residues. The germline CDR1 and CDR2 sequences are SGHAT and FQNNGV. As DNA, the CDR3 is TGTGCCAGCAGCCCCCTCCGCGGGCCAATCGAGAGCACAGATACGCAGTATTTT. This translates into CASSPLRGPIESTDTQYF. The full variable domain, its missing parts supplied by reference TRBV11-2 and TRBJ2-3, is EAGVAQSPRYKIIEKRQSVAFWCNPISGHATLYWYQQILGQGPKLLIQFQNNGVVDDSQLPKDRFSAERLKGVDSTLKIQPAKLEDSAVYLCASSPLRGPIESTDTQYFGPGTRLTVL.

A single count supports this clone. The chain links TRBV7-3 to TRBJ2-1; TRBD2 might be the D (6 bases). In germline, CDR1 is SGHTA, CDR2 FQGTGA. V was pared by 1 base and J by 1 base, with 11 bases between. The CDR3 has 16 amino acids. CDR3 in DNA: TGTGCCAGCAGCTTAAGTTCGGCGGGGTCCTACAATGAGCAGTTCTTC. Translating it yields CASSLSSAGSYNEQFF.

J is TRBJ2-1 and V is TRBV15, with D uncertain. V lost 1 base, J lost 8 bases, and 12 bases lay in between. This CDR3 is built from 14 residues. From germline, CDR1 is LNHNV and CDR2 YYDKDF (reference sequence). The DNA for the CDR3 is TGTGCCACCAGCAGAGGTGAAACAATCGATGAGCAGTTCTTC. Amino acids: CATSRGETIDEQFF.

This clone showed up just once. The chain joins TRBV2 to TRBJ2-3, with D possibly matching TRBD1 (6 bases). CDR1 is SNHLY and CDR2 is FYNNEI in the germline V gene. Trimming stripped 5 bases from V and 1 base from J, with 13 bases between. The CDR3 runs 15 residues. The CDR3 nucleotides read TGTGCCAGCAGTTTGGGAGCAGGGGGCACAGATACGCAGTATTTT. Translation: CASSLGAGGTDTQYF.

The chain's CDR3 is CASYHGTGYYGGYTF. The CDR3 DNA is TGTGCCAGCTACCATGGGACAGGGTATTATGGTGGCTACACCTTC. The chain combines TRBV2 with TRBJ1-2; 9 nucleotides agree with TRBD1. The CDR3 consists of 15 residues. Germline V gene data show CDR1 as SNHLY and CDR2 as FYNNEI. V lost 8 bases and J lost 7; bases outside the gene matches: 14.

The chain has TRBV19 and TRBJ1-1; possibly TRBD1 for D (5 bases). Germline CDR1 reads LNHDA; CDR2 reads SQIVND (reference sequence). This CDR3 region has 16 residues. V lost 8 bases and J 3 bases, leaving 22 bases between the germline ends. CDR3 bases: TGTGCCAGTGGTACGATCATAGGAGGGACCTACACTGAAGCTTTCTTT. Translating gives CASGTIIGGTYTEAFF.

V is TRBV28 and J is TRBJ1-4; TRBD1 matches at 10 bases. Germline CDR1 and CDR2: MDHEN and SYDVKM. The CDR3 consists of 15 residues. V was clipped by 6 bases and J by 6 bases; unmatched bases: 7. For the CDR3, the DNA is TGTGCCAGCAGCTCGGGACAGGGGAGGTATGAAAAACTGTTTTTT. Translated, it gives CASSSGQGRYEKLFF.

The chain uses TRBV7-9 and TRBJ2-1; D remains ambiguous. Germline assignment: CDR1 SEHNR and CDR2 FQNEAQ (reference sequence). With 5 bases removed from V and 5 bases from J, the gap between germline ends came to 13 bases. The CDR3 is made up of 14 amino acids. CDR3 in DNA: TGTGCCAGCAGCCCGATAGACCTAGACAATGAGCAGTTCTTC. It yields the protein CASSPIDLDNEQFF.

CDR3 coding DNA: TGCGCCAGCAGGGACGGGAGTTGGCCCTACGAGCAGTACTTC. Its translation is CASRDGSWPYEQYF. The chain employs TRBV5-1 and TRBJ2-7, with D maybe TRBD2 (6 bases). The CDR3 consists of 14 residues. Trimming pared 5 bases from V and 2 bases from J, leaving 14 bases between. The germline CDR1 and CDR2 sequences are SGHRS and YFSETQ.

The chain couples TRBV2 to TRBJ1-2, with unresolved D. CDR3 size: 13 residues. With 1 base removed from V and 6 bases from J, the gap between germline ends came to 9 bases. The germline gives CDR1 SNHLY, CDR2 FYNNEI. The CDR3 nucleotides read TGTGCCAGCAGTGAAGGGGAGGAGAATGGCTACACCTTC. This gives the protein CASSEGEENGYTF.

V is TRBV18 and J is TRBJ2-2; 8 nucleotides line up with TRBD1. This CDR3 has 14 residues. J gave up 6 bases and V 4 bases, and 4 bases lay outside the gene matches. Germline V lookup: CDR1 KGHSH, CDR2 LQKENI. The CDR3 here is CASSQQTGAGELFF. The CDR3 bases are TGTGCCAGCTCACAACAGACAGGGGCCGGGGAGCTGTTTTTT.

The chain combines TRBV6-5 with TRBJ1-2; D is ambiguous. Per germline, CDR1 MNHEY and CDR2 SVGAGI. CDR3 size: 12 residues. V dropped 8 bases and J dropped 4 bases, with 11 bases sitting between them. CDR3 nucleotides: TGTGCCAGCGGGTCACTAACCTATGGCTACACCTTC. Residues: CASGSLTYGYTF.

CDR3 sequence: CASSLGGRGTEAFF. The CDR3 DNA reads TGCGCCAGCAGCTTGGGGGGTAGGGGCACTGAAGCTTTCTTT. The genes are TRBV5-1 and TRBJ1-1, with D perhaps matching TRBD1 (5 bases). Germline CDR1 SGHRS, CDR2 YFSETQ. The length of the CDR3 is 14 residues. V was cut by 0 bases and J by 4 bases, with 10 bases left in between.

This rearrangement joins TRBV29-1 to TRBJ1-1; the D gene is possibly TRBD1 (6 bases). This CDR3 spans 13 amino acids. The V and J ends lost 7 bases and 1 base respectively, with 13 bases between them. Germline V gives CDR1 SQVTM, CDR2 ANQGSEA. This CDR3 is CSGEGHSNTEAFF. The CDR3 DNA reads as TGCAGCGGGGAGGGACACTCGAACACTGAAGCTTTCTTT.

V usage is TRBV10-2 and J usage is TRBJ2-7; 9 bases are a match to TRBD1. Per germline, CDR1 WSHSY and CDR2 SAAADI. The J segment lost 4 bases and the V segment lost 0 bases, leaving 10 bases of the junction unmatched. The CDR3 extends over 17 amino acids. The CDR3 DNA follows: TGCGCCAGCAGTGAGTCAGGGATTGGGACAGGGAGGTACGAGCAGTACTTC. Amino acid sequence: CASSESGIGTGRYEQYF.

The J gene is TRBJ1-2, the V gene TRBV12-5; 7 positions match TRBD1. The CDR3 runs to 18 residues. The germline gives CDR1 LGHNT, CDR2 FRNRAP. With 6 bases clipped from V and 1 base from J, the junction kept 17 bases outside the gene matches. CDR3 region: CASGNSPGDSVFNYGYTF. The CDR3 region has the DNA TGTGCTAGTGGCAATTCACCAGGGGACAGCGTCTTTAACTATGGCTACACCTTC.

The chain carries TRBV21-1 and TRBJ2-7; TRBD1 is the table's D call, not checked against the DNA. TRBV21-1 is given as a pseudogene. This CDR3 has 14 amino acids. CDR3 region: CASSKNRDSYEQYV. The CDR3 region has the DNA TGTGCCAGCAGCAAAAACAGGGACTCCTACGAGCAGTACGTC.

The V and J genes are TRBV5-1 and TRBJ2-2, with 7 bases matching TRBD1. This CDR3 contains 16 residues. Trimming took 0 bases from V and 4 from J; bases not matched to a gene: 6. Germline CDR1 SGHRS, CDR2 YFSETQ. For the CDR3, the DNA is TGCGCCAGCAGCTTGGCCATGGGACAGAGCACCGGGGAGCTGTTTTTT. Translation gives CASSLAMGQSTGELFF.